This T cell receptor beta chain was recovered during a study of CD8 T cells in ankylosing spondylitis. This CDR3 has 11 amino acids. Trimming left V 3 bases short and J 3 bases short, with 4 bases between. Per germline, CDR1 SGHTS and CDR2 YDEGEE. This clonotype occurred many times. TCRdb reprocessed the 5' RACE reads with MiXCR, giving one entry per CDR3 protein. The table shows 130,000 or so distinct CDR3 sequences, with over 6.5% occurring only once. The sequence came from a male donor with ankylosing spondylitis or in good health (not recorded which). What was sequenced was blood, either unsorted or a sorted T cell fraction (not recorded which). V gene TRBV5-8 combines with J gene TRBJ2-7; D gene uncertain. The CDR3 DNA sequence: TGTGCCAGCAGCTCGAACTACGAGCAGTACTTC. It is translated as CASSSNYEQYF.